The source of this T cell receptor (beta chain) is a study of cytomegalovirus exposure and HLA in healthy donors. Study-level results: Available immune exposure information was restricted to CMV serostatus only. Links to common viral pathogens appeared, in a later analysis, for several of the most significant clusters. In an earlier analysis, productive rearrangement rates for most beta V segments clustered near 87% or 30%. For TCR beta chains, V- and J-gene trimming was later linked to a missense DCLRE1C variant.

On this clone itself: Its target is unknown.

The PCR contained 60 Vbeta and 13 Jbeta primers. Sequenced by immunoSEQ multiplex PCR; TCRdb stores in-frame clones only, minus some. The sample holds tens of thousands of clones; over 60% are singletons and the top ten take 4% to 5.5%. Trimming took 5 bases from V and 5 from J, leaving 12 bases between them. The germline V gene encodes CDR1 MNHEY and CDR2 SVGAGI. The CDR3 length is 13 residues. The sequenced sample was PBMCs. The gene calls are TRBV6-5 and TRBJ2-5; weak D call: TRBD2 (5 bases). The sequence came from a man between 40 and 49 years old in good health and CMV-seronegative. The CDR3, as DNA: TGTGCCAGCAGTCCACTAGTGGGGGAGACCCAGTACTTC. It encodes CASSPLVGETQYF.